One T cell receptor beta chain is described in this entry. There is no known antigen for this receptor. No base-level quality is on record; no much larger clone is a single base apart. The data stem from a study of T-cell reconstitution after alpha-beta-depleted transplantation in children (dated by TCRdb to about 2016). At the level of the whole study: Using TCR repertoire profiling, the study followed T-cell immune reconstitution in a quantitative way in children after TCRalphabeta/CD19-depleted allogeneic hematopoietic cell transplantation.

Inclusive of the bounding cysteine and phenylalanine, the CDR3 is 15 residues long. Only the CDR3 part of the read is kept: 45 bases, read in frame from the first base. The germline V and J ends show losses of 1 base and 7 bases respectively, and no gene match explains 2 bases of the junction. The treatment or condition label for this specimen denotes: allogeneic hematopoietic cell transplantation with graft depleted of TCRalphabeta T cells and CD19 B cells. TCRalphabeta/CD19-depleted allogeneic hematopoietic cell grafts were given to the transplant recipients, all of whom were children. To prepare the library, PCR was applied. The reads were generated on an Illumina HiSeq 2500. To normalize quantification of the TCRbeta repertoire, the TCR libraries were built with molecular barcoding that relied on unique molecular identifiers. In TCRdb, the public reads were trimmed at Q25 with fastp and aligned with MiXCR, with productive beta chains retained. Identical CDR3 proteins give one entry, which carries the most common genes and DNA. Here the sample has approximately 980,000 distinct CDR3 sequences; about 29% occur a single time. The top ten clonotypes cover over 25% of the sample.

The full study reports these points: In some patients, the high TCRbeta diversity seen at day 60 was put down to recipient T cells and intrathymic progenitors that had survived conditioning. The frequencies of hyperexpanded clones fell over the following months, and after one year, T-cell counts and TCRbeta diversity were mostly attributed to newly produced T cells. The apparently early alphabetaT-cell count recovery about two months after transplant was reportedly dependent on only several hundred rapidly expanded clones derived from non-depleted graft cells.

The sequence derives from a boy less than two years old who had a stem cell transplant for SCID, so the T cells may come from the graft donor. Rearrangement joined TRBV12-3 or TRBV12-4 to TRBJ2-2, with 11 central nucleotides matching TRBD1. The material sequenced was PBMCs, mostly from graft donor cells, taken 360 days after TCRalphabeta/CD19-depleted stem cell transplant. CDR3 region: CASSLVDRGLGELFF. In nucleotide form, the sequence is TGTGCCAGCAGTTTAGTGGACAGGGGGCTCGGGGAGCTGTTTTTT.